This TCR beta chain was profiled in a study of T cell repertoires in cytomegalovirus infection. This clonotype was seen ten or more times. CDR3 length: 13 amino acids. The ends lost 1 base at V and 11 bases at J; junction bases unmatched: 5. The germline V gene has CDR1 SNHLY and CDR2 FYNNEI. TCRdb analysed the reads with MiXCR anew, one entry per CDR3 protein. The sample shows around 210,000 distinct CDR3 sequences, 6% to 8% of them seen only once. This sequence originates from a human donor in good health (CMV status not recorded). Some clones in this sample may be carry-over from other donors' samples. Specimen: PBMCs. The chain joins TRBV2 to TRBJ2-3, with 8 bases aligning to TRBD1. In nucleotides, the CDR3 is TGTGCCAGCAGTGAAGAGTTGACAGGGGAGCAGTATTTT. Translation: CASSEELTGEQYF.